Shown below are 27 T cell receptor beta chains from a single sample sequenced in a study of blood T cell repertoires in COVID-19. The assay was immunoSEQ multiplex PCR, and TCRdb's table has in-frame clones only and misses some. Here the sample spans over 85,000 clones, more than 75% being singletons. Sequenced sample: peripheral blood. The receptors were gathered from a woman of 80 years or more with active COVID-19.

The V gene is TRBV28, the J gene TRBJ2-6; the D is unclear. V was pared by 6 bases and J by 0 bases, with 9 bases between. The germline CDR1 and CDR2 sequences are MDHEN and SYDVKM. The CDR3 contains 15 residues. The CDR3 sequence: CASRTVNSGANVLTF. CDR3 in DNA: TGTGCCAGCAGGACTGTCAACTCTGGGGCCAACGTCCTGACTTTC.

V is TRBV4-2 and J is TRBJ2-2; 7 bases align to TRBD2. This CDR3 is 17 amino acids long. Per germline, CDR1 LGHNA and CDR2 YNFKEQ. Trimming at V came to 1 base and at J to 6 bases, leaving 11 bases not matched to a gene. The CDR3 bases are TGTGCCAGCAGCCAAGTCTCCAGCGGGGTGATCCCCGGGGAGCTGTTTTTT. This sequence encodes CASSQVSSGVIPGELFF.

This chain links TRBV28 with TRBJ1-2; tentatively, D is TRBD1 (6 bases). The V gene lost 6 bases and the J gene lost 5 bases, with 13 bases spanning the gap. CDR3 length equals 13 residues. Germline-derived CDR1 and CDR2 are MDHEN and SYDVKM. CDR3 DNA: TGTGCCAGCAGCCAATGGACAGTATATGGCTACACCTTC. Amino acid sequence: CASSQWTVYGYTF.

The chain links TRBV5-1 to TRBJ2-1; 9 bases are shared with TRBD2. The CDR3 has 16 amino acids. Germline CDR1 reads SGHRS; CDR2 reads YFSETQ. Trimming at V came to 4 bases and at J to 5 bases, leaving 10 bases not matched to a gene. CDR3 sequence reads: CASSPGGGRGNNEQFF. The CDR3 DNA reads as TGCGCCAGCAGCCCGGGGGGCGGGAGGGGAAACAATGAGCAGTTCTTC.

The CDR3 sequence: CASSVGSVYEQYF. CDR3 in DNA: TGTGCCAGCAGTGTTGGTAGCGTCTACGAGCAGTACTTC. The chain has TRBV25-1 and TRBJ2-7, with D perhaps matching TRBD2 (5 bases). This CDR3 region has 13 residues. The V gene's germline CDR1 is MGHDK and CDR2 SYGVNS. Trimming removed 4 bases from V and 3 bases from J, with 10 bases in between.

DNA of the CDR3: TGTGCCAGCAGTCAGGGACTAGCGGGAACCGGATCCTACGAGCAGTACTTC. Translating gives CASSQGLAGTGSYEQYF. V is TRBV27 and J is TRBJ2-7; 13 bases map to TRBD2. Trimming at V came to 5 bases and at J to 1 base, leaving 8 bases not matched to a gene. There are 17 residues in the CDR3. Germline CDR1 is MNHEY and CDR2 is SMNVEV (reference sequence).

The sample holds one count of this clone. V is TRBV9 and J is TRBJ1-4; D possibly corresponds to TRBD1 (5 bases). Trimming removed 2 bases at V and 5 bases at J, with 10 bases between. Germline CDR1 and CDR2: SGDLS and YYNGEE. This CDR3 has 14 amino acids. The CDR3 protein is CASSVYGANEKLFF. CDR3 coding DNA: TGTGCCAGCAGCGTTTATGGGGCGAATGAAAAACTGTTTTTT.

This clone occurred a few times. The chain joins TRBV19 to TRBJ1-4; weak D call: TRBD1 (5 bases). V was shortened by 4 bases and J by 6 bases, with 12 bases between the two germline ends. CDR1 and CDR2 from the germline V gene are LNHDA and SQIVND (reference sequence). This CDR3 comprises 14 residues. CDR3 region: CASSRFRADEKLFF. The CDR3 coding sequence is TGTGCCAGTAGTAGATTCAGGGCGGATGAAAAACTGTTTTTT.

This clone has only a few counts. The CDR3 bases are TGTGCCAGTAGTATCCTTGGACACCGGAGCAATCAGCCCCAGCATTTT. This sequence encodes CASSILGHRSNQPQHF. The rearrangement uses TRBV19 and TRBJ1-5, with D possibly TRBD1 on 5 matching bases. The CDR3 extends over 16 amino acids. V was trimmed by 3 bases and J by 1 base, leaving 13 bases between them. CDR1 LNHDA and CDR2 SQIVND come from the germline V gene (reference sequence).

The CDR3 loop is CASSPGQGADTQYF. The CDR3 nucleotides are TGTGCCAGCAGCCCCGGACAGGGGGCGGATACGCAGTATTTT. V and J are TRBV7-2 and TRBJ2-3; 11 bases are shared with TRBD1. The CDR3 loop spans 14 amino acids. V shed 5 bases, J shed 6 bases, and the junction held 4 bases outside the gene matches. Germline CDR1 and CDR2: SGHTA and FQGNSA.

The V gene is TRBV5-4, the J gene TRBJ2-3; D not certain. The CDR3 length is 16 residues. Germline assignment: CDR1 SGHNT and CDR2 YYREEE (reference sequence). Trimming removed 3 bases at V and 4 bases at J, with 18 bases between. The CDR3 sequence is CASSSTPTLLSDTQYF. The CDR3 coding sequence is TGTGCCAGCAGCTCCACTCCCACCTTACTCTCAGATACGCAGTATTTT. The whole variable domain, remainder taken from reference TRBV5-4 and TRBJ2-3, is ETGVTQSPTHLIKTRGQQVTLRCSSQSGHNTVSWYQQALGQGPQFIFQYYREEENGRGNFPPRFSGLQFPNYSSELNVNALELDDSALYLCASSSTPTLLSDTQYFGPGTRLTVL.

The gene calls are TRBV28 and TRBJ1-4; D is ambiguous. Per the germline V gene, CDR1 is MDHEN and CDR2 is SYDVKM. Trimming took 6 bases from V and 13 from J, leaving 12 bases between them. This CDR3 spans 11 amino acids. CDR3 bases: TGTGCCAGCAGATCCAGAGGAAGACTGTTTTTT. Translated: CASRSRGRLFF.

The chain carries TRBV28 and TRBJ2-2; 16 nucleotides align to TRBD2. The CDR3 runs to 19 residues. Trimming at V came to 1 base and at J to 6 bases, leaving 8 bases not matched to a gene. CDR1 and CDR2 from the germline V gene are MDHEN and SYDVKM. This CDR3 reads CASSLSGLAGGNKAGELFF. CDR3 bases: TGTGCCAGCAGTTTATCGGGACTAGCGGGAGGGAATAAGGCCGGGGAGCTGTTTTTT. Full variable domain (rest looked up from reference TRBV28 and TRBJ2-2): DVKVTQSSRYLVKRTGEKVFLECVQDMDHENMFWYRQDPGLGLRLIYFSYDVKMKEKGDIPEGYSVSREKKERFSLILESASTNQTSMYLCASSLSGLAGGNKAGELFFGEGSRLTVL.

The chain joins TRBV7-9 to TRBJ2-4; tentatively, D is TRBD1 (6 bases). The germline V gene encodes CDR1 SEHNR and CDR2 FQNEAQ (reference sequence). The CDR3 is 15 amino acids. Trimming removed 5 bases from V and 4 bases from J, with 15 bases in between. The CDR3 coding sequence is TGTGCCAGCAGCCGATCGGCCGGACAGAAAAACATTCAGTACTTC. The encoded protein is CASSRSAGQKNIQYF.

The rearrangement links TRBV5-6 to TRBJ2-7; D possibly corresponds to TRBD1 (5 bases). CDR1 is SGHDT, CDR2 YYEEEE, per germline. Trimming left V 3 bases short and J 3 bases short, with 10 bases between. This CDR3 is built from 13 residues. The DNA for the CDR3 is TGTGCCAGCAGCTCTGGGGCTCTCTACGAGCAGTACTTC. This codes for CASSSGALYEQYF.

In its sample, this clone was seen once. The chain combines TRBV20-1 with TRBJ1-2; D is unresolved. Between the trimmed V and J ends, which lost 3 bases and 8 bases, there was a span of 10 bases. The CDR3 length is 11 residues. Germline lookup yields CDR1 DFQATT and CDR2 SNEGSKA (reference sequence). CDR3 in amino acids: CSARYNGGYTF. The CDR3 coding sequence is TGCAGTGCTAGGTATAACGGGGGCTACACCTTC.

This clone occurred once. The chain uses TRBV12-3 or TRBV12-4 and TRBJ2-4; D ambiguous. The length of the CDR3 is 13 residues. The germline V and J ends were trimmed by 3 bases and 7 bases, with 10 bases remaining between them. DNA of the CDR3: TGTGCCAGCAGTTTCCATATCGGGAACATTCAGTACTTC. It encodes CASSFHIGNIQYF.

This chain connects TRBV7-9 to TRBJ1-1; the D gene is possibly TRBD1 (5 bases). Germline CDR1 and CDR2: SEHNR and FQNEAQ (reference sequence). V was cut by 3 bases and J by 6 bases, with 11 bases left in between. The CDR3 length is 13 residues. CDR3 residues: CASSLTPTAEAFF. CDR3 nucleotides: TGTGCCAGCAGCTTGACTCCGACAGCTGAAGCTTTCTTT.

This sequence joins TRBV10-3 and TRBJ2-7; TRBD1 might be the D (5 bases). V lost 0 bases, J lost 7 bases, and 22 bases lay in between. The CDR3 runs 17 residues. Germline V gives CDR1 ENHRY, CDR2 SYGVKD. CDR3 bases: TGTGCCATCAGTGAGTCGAAAGGTTCGCAGGGTCCCGGAGAGCAGTACTTC. Translation gives CAISESKGSQGPGEQYF.

V is TRBV18 and J is TRBJ1-3, with 7 bases identical to TRBD1. The V and J ends lost 5 bases and 4 bases, in that order; junction bases with no gene match: 14. Germline-derived CDR1 and CDR2 are KGHSH and LQKENI. CDR3 length: 17 residues. CDR3 coding DNA: TGTGCCAGCTCATCGATCCCGGGAGTCAGGGGGGGAAACACCATATATTTT. Translated: CASSSIPGVRGGNTIYF.

To note about this clone: The identical CDR3 is also encoded by other nucleotide sequences in the sample. The gene calls are TRBV7-3 and TRBJ2-7, with 8 positions matching TRBD1. CDR3 length equals 14 residues. CDR1 SGHTA and CDR2 FQGTGA come from the germline V gene. Trimming cost V 5 bases and J 2 bases; bases outside gene matches: 5. CDR3 sequence (DNA): TGTGCCAGCAGCCTCGGGACAGGCCCCTACGAGCAGTACTTC. Translating gives CASSLGTGPYEQYF.

The rearrangement links TRBV27 to TRBJ2-7; the D is unclear. Germline V gives CDR1 MNHEY, CDR2 SMNVEV (reference sequence). The CDR3 runs 12 residues. The V and J ends lost 4 bases and 6 bases respectively, with 10 bases between them. CDR3 nucleotide sequence: TGTGCCAGCAGTTCAGGTGGGCGCGAGCAGTACTTC. Residues: CASSSGGREQYF.

This clone is a singleton in its sample. This rearrangement joins TRBV5-1 to TRBJ2-3; 9 nucleotides align to TRBD1. This CDR3 has 14 residues. V shed 4 bases and J 6 bases; nucleotides not matched to a gene: 6. Germline V gives CDR1 SGHRS, CDR2 YFSETQ. As DNA, the CDR3 is TGCGCCAGCAGCCAGGGACAGGGTTCTGATACGCAGTATTTT. Its translation: CASSQGQGSDTQYF.

The genes are TRBV28 and TRBJ2-1; 8 nucleotides align to TRBD2. This CDR3 comprises 15 residues. Losses at the gene ends were 5 bases for V and 0 bases for J; bases not matched to a gene: 3. Looked up from germline, CDR1 is MDHEN and CDR2 is SYDVKM. CDR3 sequence: CASSLSGNSYNEQFF. CDR3 nucleotide sequence: TGTGCCAGCAGTCTTAGCGGGAACTCCTACAATGAGCAGTTCTTC. Full variable domain (rest looked up from reference TRBV28 and TRBJ2-1): DVKVTQSSRYLVKRTGEKVFLECVQDMDHENMFWYRQDPGLGLRLIYFSYDVKMKEKGDIPEGYSVSREKKERFSLILESASTNQTSMYLCASSLSGNSYNEQFFGPGTRLTVL.

This rearrangement joins TRBV24-1 to TRBJ1-1; TRBD1 aligns across 9 bases. CDR3 size: 18 residues. Unmatched junction bases numbered 11, after V lost 0 bases and J lost 4 bases. Germline loops: CDR1 KGHDR, CDR2 SFDVKD. CDR3 region: CATSDLRDRDRTPTEAFF. The CDR3 DNA sequence: TGTGCCACCAGTGATTTGCGGGACAGGGATCGTACCCCCACTGAAGCTTTCTTT.

This clone was detected once. The chain has TRBV20-1 and TRBJ1-2, with 7 bases matching TRBD1. Trimming took 7 bases from V and 8 from J; bases not matched to a gene: 7. The CDR3 runs 11 residues. CDR1 is DFQATT, CDR2 SNEGSKA, per germline (reference sequence). CDR3: CSERGQMGYTF. DNA for the CDR3: TGCAGTGAGAGGGGGCAGATGGGCTACACCTTC.

The rearrangement uses TRBV7-9 and TRBJ1-2, with D tentatively TRBD1 (5 bases). Germline CDR1 SEHNR, CDR2 FQNEAQ (reference sequence). The V end was cut by 2 bases, the J end by 7 bases, with 11 bases between. This CDR3 is built from 13 residues. The CDR3 here is CASSLRDTGGYTF. In nucleotides, the CDR3 is TGTGCCAGCAGCTTAAGGGATACAGGTGGCTACACCTTC.